The T cell receptor (beta chain) under discussion was sequenced for a study of Ad26.COV2.S vaccination and SARS-CoV-2 variants. The overall study: Donor was in the COV1001 Ad26.COV2.S trial arm. Intramuscularly, Ad26.COV2.S was given either once or twice, 56 days apart.

The treatment: about 20 received Ad26.COV2.S at low or high dose, single or two shots; about 5 received placebo; per-sample allocation not given. Specimen acquisition occurred on day 63 following the initial vaccine or placebo injection. Within Boston, the person who donated was an adult of 18-55 years. Worth noting for this clone: At one end, the junction sequence differs from germline, possibly due to a read error.

This CDR3 has 13 amino acids. In germline, CDR1 is SEHNR, CDR2 FQNEAQ (reference sequence). Using immunoSEQ multiplex PCR, the repertoire was profiled, and TCRdb retains in-frame clones only, with some absent. The table includes roughly 700,000 clones, around 92% detected once. The V call is TRBV7-9, the J call TRBJ1-1, with a possible D match to TRBD1 (6 bases). Sequencing used peripheral blood, obtained in a trial of Ad26.COV2.S vaccine versus placebo. The receptor comes from a person aged 18-65 years who received the Ad26.COV2.S COVID-19 vaccine or a placebo. As DNA, the CDR3 is TGTGCCAGCAGCATAGGGGAGGGGGAGGGAGCGAACTTT. It translates to CASSIGEGEGANF.